The rows below give T cell receptor beta chains drawn from one sample of a study of cytotoxic CD8 clonotypes in ibrutinib-treated CLL. The table came from immunoSEQ multiplex PCR; TCRdb's copy has only in-frame clones and leaves some out. The sample consists of hundreds of thousands of clones, under 80% of them appearing once. The sample here was PBMCs, taken after 24 months of ibrutinib treatment. These receptors originate from a human donor with chronic lymphocytic leukemia. Each CDR3 is given with its conserved first and last residue. Fields, in order: J gene, clone size, D gene, V gene, CDR3 protein, CDR3 DNA. The D gene is left open where the match is weak. Where a row states a size, it is once, few, many or the class of an expanded clone; other rows omit it.

j_call: TRBJ2-7
clone_size: few
d_call: -
v_call: TRBV27
cdr3_aa: CASSPQVKGRTYEQYF
cdr3_nt: TGTGCCAGCAGTCCCCAGGTAAAGGGGAGGACCTACGAGCAGTACTTC

j_call: TRBJ1-2
clone_size: few
d_call: -
v_call: TRBV29-1
cdr3_aa: CSVATGKGPDGYTF
cdr3_nt: TGCAGCGTTGCAACAGGGAAAGGTCCGGATGGCTACACCTTC

j_call: TRBJ2-7
clone_size: -
d_call: TRBD1
v_call: TRBV2
cdr3_aa: CASNQGAHEQYF
cdr3_nt: TGTGCCAGCAACCAGGGGGCCCACGAGCAGTACTTC

j_call: TRBJ2-2
clone_size: once
d_call: TRBD2
v_call: TRBV7-8
cdr3_aa: CASSLVRAGANTGELFF
cdr3_nt: TGTGCCAGCAGCTTAGTGCGAGCGGGAGCGAACACCGGGGAGCTGTTTTTT

j_call: TRBJ2-7
clone_size: -
d_call: TRBD2
v_call: TRBV6-5
cdr3_aa: CASRTPGGEQYF
cdr3_nt: TGTGCCAGCCGAACCCCGGGGGGCGAGCAGTACTTC

j_call: TRBJ2-3
clone_size: -
d_call: -
v_call: TRBV7-2
cdr3_aa: CASRFTVKLHTDTQYF
cdr3_nt: TGTGCCAGCAGATTCACCGTAAAGCTTCACACAGATACGCAGTATTTT

j_call: TRBJ1-2
clone_size: -
d_call: -
v_call: TRBV6-6
cdr3_aa: CASSYATGYDYGYTF
cdr3_nt: TGTGCCAGCAGTTACGCCACAGGGTACGACTATGGCTACACCTTC

j_call: TRBJ1-3
clone_size: -
d_call: TRBD1
v_call: TRBV9
cdr3_aa: CASSTPGGRPGNTIYF
cdr3_nt: TGTGCCAGCAGCACCCCAGGGGGTAGACCTGGAAACACCATATATTTT

j_call: TRBJ2-1
clone_size: -
d_call: -
v_call: TRBV27
cdr3_aa: CASSIRGNEQFF
cdr3_nt: TGTGCCAGCAGTATCAGGGGTAATGAGCAGTTCTTC

j_call: TRBJ2-6
clone_size: once
d_call: -
v_call: TRBV9
cdr3_aa: CASSVVSRGAGANVLTF
cdr3_nt: TGTGCCAGCAGCGTAGTGAGTCGGGGCGCTGGGGCCAACGTCCTGACTTTC

j_call: TRBJ2-3
clone_size: -
d_call: -
v_call: TRBV10-3
cdr3_aa: CAIWTPGTDTQYF
cdr3_nt: TGTGCCATCTGGACTCCGGGCACAGATACGCAGTATTTT

j_call: TRBJ2-1
clone_size: -
d_call: -
v_call: TRBV11-2
cdr3_aa: CASSLGEYNEQFF
cdr3_nt: TGTGCCAGCAGCTTAGGCGAGTACAATGAGCAGTTCTTC

j_call: TRBJ2-1
clone_size: -
d_call: -
v_call: TRBV7-8
cdr3_aa: CASSFGRSNEQFF
cdr3_nt: TGTGCCAGCAGCTTCGGACGGAGCAATGAGCAGTTCTTC

j_call: TRBJ2-3
clone_size: -
d_call: -
v_call: TRBV19
cdr3_aa: CASSMAGKGDTQYF
cdr3_nt: TGTGCCAGTAGTATGGCTGGGAAAGGAGATACGCAGTATTTT

j_call: TRBJ1-2
clone_size: -
d_call: TRBD1
v_call: TRBV28
cdr3_aa: CASSQDRYGYTF
cdr3_nt: TGTGCCAGCAGTCAGGACAGGTATGGCTACACCTTC

j_call: TRBJ2-3
clone_size: -
d_call: TRBD2
v_call: TRBV7-3
cdr3_aa: CASSTGRAPDTQYF
cdr3_nt: TGTGCCAGCAGCACCGGGAGGGCCCCAGATACGCAGTATTTT

j_call: TRBJ2-1
clone_size: -
d_call: TRBD2
v_call: TRBV4-3
cdr3_aa: CASSPSPKLAGGVEQFF
cdr3_nt: TGCGCCAGCAGCCCCTCCCCAAAACTAGCGGGAGGGGTTGAGCAGTTCTTC

j_call: TRBJ2-7
clone_size: few
d_call: -
v_call: TRBV19
cdr3_aa: CASSRNGYEQYF
cdr3_nt: TGTGCCAGTAGTAGGAATGGCTACGAGCAGTACTTC

j_call: TRBJ2-7
clone_size: -
d_call: -
v_call: TRBV30
cdr3_aa: CAWSVGGAYEQYF
cdr3_nt: TGTGCCTGGAGTGTAGGGGGGGCCTACGAGCAGTACTTC

j_call: TRBJ2-2
clone_size: once
d_call: -
v_call: TRBV25-1
cdr3_aa: CASSDVQTLTNTGELFF
cdr3_nt: TGTGCCAGCAGTGACGTTCAGACATTGACGAACACCGGGGAGCTGTTTTTT

j_call: TRBJ2-2
clone_size: -
d_call: TRBD2
v_call: TRBV10-3
cdr3_aa: CAIRREGRELAGANTGELFF
cdr3_nt: TGTGCCATCCGGAGGGAGGGGCGGGAACTAGCGGGGGCGAACACCGGGGAGCTGTTTTTT

j_call: TRBJ2-5
clone_size: -
d_call: TRBD2
v_call: TRBV9
cdr3_aa: CASSARGSSGKETQYF
cdr3_nt: TGTGCCAGCAGCGCTAGGGGCTCTAGCGGTAAAGAGACCCAGTACTTC

j_call: TRBJ2-5
clone_size: -
d_call: TRBD1
v_call: TRBV5-1
cdr3_aa: CASRVGQGETQYF
cdr3_nt: TGCGCCAGCAGAGTAGGACAGGGTGAGACCCAGTACTTC

j_call: TRBJ2-5
clone_size: -
d_call: TRBD2
v_call: TRBV27
cdr3_aa: CASSSHLAGEETQYF
cdr3_nt: TGTGCCAGCAGTTCCCATTTAGCGGGAGAAGAGACCCAGTACTTC

j_call: TRBJ2-1
clone_size: -
d_call: -
v_call: TRBV27
cdr3_aa: CASSLDLNEQFF
cdr3_nt: TGTGCCAGCAGTTTAGACCTCAATGAGCAGTTCTTC

j_call: TRBJ2-5
clone_size: -
d_call: TRBD1
v_call: TRBV7-3
cdr3_aa: CASSSSGGGETQYF
cdr3_nt: TGTGCCAGCAGCTCCTCAGGGGGCGGGGAGACCCAGTACTTC

j_call: TRBJ1-3
clone_size: -
d_call: -
v_call: TRBV6-6
cdr3_aa: CASRKDSGNTIYF
cdr3_nt: TGTGCCAGCAGAAAGGACAGTGGAAACACCATATATTTT

j_call: TRBJ2-7
clone_size: few
d_call: -
v_call: TRBV28
cdr3_aa: CASSFGGGVNEQYF
cdr3_nt: TGTGCCAGCAGTTTCGGCGGCGGGGTCAACGAGCAGTACTTC

j_call: TRBJ2-2
clone_size: few
d_call: TRBD2
v_call: TRBV28
cdr3_aa: CASTGGQNTGELFF
cdr3_nt: TGTGCCAGCACGGGGGGGCAGAACACCGGGGAGCTGTTTTTT

j_call: TRBJ2-3
clone_size: -
d_call: TRBD2
v_call: TRBV19
cdr3_aa: CASTRTSGTDTQYF
cdr3_nt: TGTGCCAGTACCCGGACTAGCGGCACAGATACGCAGTATTTT

j_call: TRBJ1-2
clone_size: -
d_call: -
v_call: TRBV6-5
cdr3_aa: CASRPGGFSYGYTF
cdr3_nt: TGTGCCAGCAGACCTGGAGGGTTTAGCTATGGCTACACCTTC

j_call: TRBJ2-6
clone_size: -
d_call: -
v_call: TRBV5-6
cdr3_aa: CASSLGTGRANVLTF
cdr3_nt: TGTGCCAGCAGCTTGGGCACGGGGCGGGCCAACGTCCTGACTTTC

j_call: TRBJ1-1
clone_size: -
d_call: -
v_call: TRBV9
cdr3_aa: CASSPWGDGNTEAFF
cdr3_nt: TGTGCCAGCAGCCCGTGGGGAGATGGGAACACTGAAGCTTTCTTT